The 32 T cell receptor beta chains reported below all come from one sample, sequenced in a study of PD-1 blockade in mismatch repair-deficient tumors. The data were produced by immunoSEQ multiplex PCR, yet TCRdb's version contains in-frame clones alone and is incomplete. The repertoire has under 150,000 clones, 88% of them found once; the top ten carry about an eighth. This specimen was peripheral blood, taken 70 to 72 weeks after starting pembrolizumab. The receptors shown here come from an adult with mismatch repair-deficient cancer.

The chain couples TRBV28 to TRBJ2-2; 8 nucleotides agree with TRBD2. V lost 2 bases to trimming and J lost 3 bases; unmatched junction nucleotides: 11. This CDR3 contains 18 residues. The germline CDR1 and CDR2 sequences are MDHEN and SYDVKM. The CDR3 here is CASSLPTREGWHTGELFF. Written as DNA, the CDR3 is TGTGCCAGCAGTTTACCCACCCGGGAGGGGTGGCACACCGGGGAGCTGTTTTTT.

Turning to this clone: The same CDR3 also results from other DNA sequences found in this sample. The CDR3 DNA sequence: TGCAGCGTTGTTGCAGATACGCAGTATTTT. This codes for CSVVADTQYF. The V and J genes are TRBV29-1 and TRBJ2-3; D is ambiguous. V was shortened by 4 bases and J by 4 bases, with 3 bases between the two germline ends. Germline V gene lookup returns CDR1 SQVTM and CDR2 ANQGSEA. The CDR3 is 10 residues long.

DNA of the CDR3: TGTGCCAGCAGTTTTATCCGGGGGGGGTTCTCCTACGAGCAGTACTTC. Translating it yields CASSFIRGGFSYEQYF. This chain links TRBV28 with TRBJ2-7, with 8 bases that match TRBD2. V dropped 3 bases and J dropped 0; count of bases not matched to a gene: 7. This CDR3 is 16 amino acids long. The V gene's germline CDR1 is MDHEN and CDR2 SYDVKM.

The rearrangement joins TRBV29-1 to TRBJ2-7, with 8 nucleotides matching TRBD1. The CDR3 spans 12 residues. V shed 4 bases, J shed 6 bases, and the junction held 5 bases outside the gene matches. From germline, CDR1 is SQVTM and CDR2 ANQGSEA. The CDR3 loop is CSVGRTGIEQYF. CDR3 sequence (DNA): TGCAGCGTTGGGAGGACAGGGATCGAGCAGTACTTC.

The chain is built from TRBV12-5 and TRBJ2-7, with D unresolved. V gave up 0 bases and J gave up 3 bases, with 18 bases separating them. The CDR3 extends over 17 amino acids. Germline V gene data show CDR1 as LGHNT and CDR2 as FRNRAP. CDR3 coding DNA: TGTGCTAGTGGTTTGGTAACGTACCCGGGCAATTTCTACGAGCAGTACTTC. It translates to CASGLVTYPGNFYEQYF.

V usage is TRBV9 and J usage is TRBJ2-7; no clear D. Trimming stripped 0 bases from V and 9 bases from J, with 13 bases between. The CDR3 length is 13 residues. CDR1 is SGDLS, CDR2 YYNGEE, per germline. The CDR3 DNA reads TGTGCCAGCAGCGTAGGGGGTTTGGATGTGCAGTACTTC. Translation gives CASSVGGLDVQYF. The complete variable domain, with remaining parts taken from reference TRBV9 and TRBJ2-7, reads DSGVTQTPKHLITATGQRVTLRCSPRSGDLSVYWYQQSLDQGLQFLIQYYNGEERAKGNILERFSAQQFPDLHSELNLSSLELGDSALYFCASSVGGLDVQYFGPGTRLTVT.

The DNA for the CDR3 is TGTGCCTGGAGTGGGACTAGCGGGAGGAGCTCCTACAATGAGCAGTTCTTC. Translated, it gives CAWSGTSGRSSYNEQFF. The chain combines TRBV30 with TRBJ2-1, with 14 positions matching TRBD2. Germline CDR1 is GTSNPN and CDR2 is SVGIG (reference sequence). The V segment lost 1 base and the J segment 0 bases; nucleotides outside the gene matches: 2. This CDR3 is 17 amino acids long.

V and J are TRBV13 and TRBJ2-1; the D call may be TRBD1 or TRBD2 (5 bases each). From germline, CDR1 is PRHDT and CDR2 FYEKMQ (reference sequence). The V end was cut by 3 bases, the J end by 2 bases, with 8 bases between. The CDR3 is made up of 14 amino acids. The CDR3 sequence: CASSLGVPYNEQFF. Here the CDR3 DNA reads TGTGCCAGCAGCTTGGGGGTGCCCTACAATGAGCAGTTCTTC.

CDR3 nucleotides: TGTGCCAGCAGCCAGGGGGGGAGAGAGACCCAGTACTTC. It is translated as CASSQGGRETQYF. The chain recombines TRBV27 with TRBJ2-5; tentatively, D is TRBD1 or TRBD2 (7 bases each). Germline V gives CDR1 MNHEY, CDR2 SMNVEV (reference sequence). Trimming removed 6 bases from V and 4 bases from J, with 12 bases in between. The CDR3 has 13 residues.

This chain links TRBV5-8 with TRBJ2-3; D possibly corresponds to TRBD2 (6 bases). Germline CDR1 and CDR2: SGHTS and YDEGEE. The CDR3 totals 18 residues. Trimming shortened V by 0 bases and J by 0 bases, and 17 bases separated the two germline ends. DNA of the CDR3: TGTGCCAGCAGCTTGGCCGGGGGTGTAGGGGCTAGCACAGATACGCAGTATTTT. Encoded protein: CASSLAGGVGASTDTQYF.

The chain has TRBV19 and TRBJ2-3; tentatively, D is TRBD2 (7 bases). Germline V gives CDR1 LNHDA, CDR2 SQIVND (reference sequence). The CDR3 runs to 15 residues. Trimming left V 1 base short and J 1 base short, with 9 bases between. The CDR3 DNA is TGTGCCAGTAGTATAGCCGGGGGGCGCACAGATACGCAGTATTTT. Its protein product is CASSIAGGRTDTQYF. Drawing the rest from reference TRBV19 and TRBJ2-3, the complete variable domain is DGGITQSPKYLFRKEGQNVTLSCEQNLNHDAMYWYRQDPGQGLRLIYYSQIVNDFQKGDIAEGYSVSREKKESFPLTVTSAQKNPTAFYLCASSIAGGRTDTQYFGPGTRLTVL.

The chain combines TRBV14 with TRBJ2-6; D is tentatively TRBD1 or TRBD2 (5 bases each). CDR1 SGHDN and CDR2 FVKESK come from the germline V gene. The CDR3 sequence is 19 residues long. V was shortened by 1 base and J by 1 base, with 17 bases between the two germline ends. The CDR3 region has the DNA TGTGCCAGCAGCCAAGTGAGGGGCGCTCAGGGTTCTGGGGCCAACGTCCTGACTTTC. Translating gives CASSQVRGAQGSGANVLTF. The variable domain in full, completed from reference TRBV14 and TRBJ2-6, reads EAGVTQFPSHSVIEKGQTVTLRCDPISGHDNLYWYRRVMGKEIKFLLHFVKESKQDESGMPNNRFLAERTGGTYSTLKVQPAELEDSGVYFCASSQVRGAQGSGANVLTFGAGSRLTVL.

The chain recombines TRBV28 with TRBJ2-2; weak D call: TRBD1 (6 bases). With 8 bases removed from V and 3 bases from J, the gap between germline ends came to 16 bases. The CDR3 is made up of 15 amino acids. Germline V lookup: CDR1 MDHEN, CDR2 SYDVKM. Here the CDR3 reads CASSAPGHYTGELFF. DNA of the CDR3: TGTGCCAGCTCCGCCCCGGGACACTACACCGGGGAGCTGTTTTTT.

V gene TRBV21-1 combines with J gene TRBJ1-1. TRBV21-1 is a documented pseudogene. The CDR3 spans 11 residues. This CDR3 reads CASSTGHEAFF. In DNA, the CDR3 is TGTGCCAGCAGTACCGGCCATGAAGCTTTCTTT.

The V call is TRBV10-3, the J call TRBJ1-5, with D maybe TRBD1 (5 bases). The CDR3 spans 14 residues. Per the germline V gene, CDR1 is ENHRY and CDR2 is SYGVKD. Trimming took off 3 bases at V and 2 bases at J, with 8 bases between the two ends. CDR3 sequence reads: CAISEGVGNQPQHF. The CDR3 region has the DNA TGTGCCATCAGTGAAGGGGTAGGCAATCAGCCCCAGCATTTT.

The rearrangement uses TRBV6-1 and TRBJ2-7; D is ambiguous. Germline CDR1 MNHNS, CDR2 SASEGT. The CDR3 is made up of 12 amino acids. Trimming pared 2 bases from V and 5 bases from J, leaving 7 bases between. CDR3 protein: CASSEMVDEQYF. DNA for the CDR3: TGTGCCAGCAGTGAAATGGTCGACGAGCAGTACTTC.

This CDR3 reads CASSQVGLAFYEQYF. The CDR3 nucleotides are TGCGCCAGCAGCCAAGTCGGGCTCGCCTTCTACGAGCAGTACTTC. The V and J genes are TRBV4-1 and TRBJ2-7; no firm D call. From germline, CDR1 is MGHRA and CDR2 YSYEKL. With 1 base removed from V and 3 bases from J, the gap between germline ends came to 13 bases. The CDR3 sequence is 15 residues long.

The V call is TRBV6-5, the J call TRBJ2-7, with 7 nucleotides matching TRBD1. The CDR3 sequence is 14 residues long. V was clipped by 5 bases and J by 4 bases; unmatched bases: 8. The germline gives CDR1 MNHEY, CDR2 SVGAGI. The CDR3 region has the DNA TGTGCCAGCAGTCTCATCGGCAGGGGGTACGAGCAGTACTTC. The encoded protein is CASSLIGRGYEQYF.

The V call is TRBV27, the J call TRBJ2-7, with no clear D. V lost 2 bases to trimming and J lost 3 bases, with 8 bases between them. CDR1 is MNHEY and CDR2 is SMNVEV in the germline V gene (reference sequence). The CDR3 is 13 residues long. The CDR3 sequence is CASSLRRNYEQYF. In DNA form, the CDR3 reads TGTGCCAGCAGTTTACGGAGAAACTACGAGCAGTACTTC.

J is TRBJ2-7 and V is TRBV7-6; 11 positions match TRBD2. This CDR3 is 18 amino acids long. With 1 base clipped from V and 0 bases from J, the junction kept 8 bases outside the gene matches. The germline V gene encodes CDR1 SGHVS and CDR2 FNYEAQ. The CDR3 reads CASSLVVGLAGGSYEQYF. DNA of the CDR3: TGTGCCAGCAGCTTAGTAGTGGGTCTAGCGGGAGGCTCCTACGAGCAGTACTTC.

The chain combines TRBV7-8 with TRBJ1-1; TRBD1 might be the D (5 bases). The CDR3 is 17 residues long. The V and J ends lost 4 bases and 3 bases respectively, with 21 bases between them. Germline V gene data show CDR1 as SGHVS and CDR2 as FQNEAQ. The CDR3 sequence is CASSSLVGGGVYTEAFF. CDR3 nucleotide sequence: TGTGCCAGCAGCTCTTTAGTGGGTGGAGGGGTTTACACTGAAGCTTTCTTT.

This clone was counted once. The chain has TRBV11-3 and TRBJ2-3, with 9 bases identical to TRBD2. With 6 bases clipped from V and 2 bases from J, the junction kept 3 bases outside the gene matches. The length of the CDR3 is 14 residues. Looked up from germline, CDR1 is SGHNT and CDR2 is YENEEA. The CDR3 here is CASRLAGITDTQYF. CDR3 nucleotide sequence: TGTGCCAGCAGGCTAGCGGGAATCACAGATACGCAGTATTTT.

This sequence joins TRBV6-4 and TRBJ2-5; 7 nucleotides match TRBD1. This CDR3 contains 16 residues. J gave up 0 bases and V 5 bases, and 9 bases lay outside the gene matches. Germline loops: CDR1 MRHNA, CDR2 SNTAGT. The CDR3 nucleotides read TGTGCCAGCAGTTTGGGACAGACCCAGTACCAAGAGACCCAGTACTTC. This sequence encodes CASSLGQTQYQETQYF.

The V and J genes are TRBV10-3 and TRBJ2-5; TRBD2 matches at 11 bases. V lost 10 bases, J lost 4 bases, and 8 bases stayed unmatched. In germline, CDR1 is ENHRY, CDR2 SYGVKD. This CDR3 has 14 residues. As DNA, the CDR3 is TGTGCCACCCGCACTAGCGGGAGAGTAGAGACCCAGTACTTC. Protein sequence: CATRTSGRVETQYF.

The chain recombines TRBV2 with TRBJ2-4, with 8 bases matching TRBD1. This CDR3 is 17 amino acids long. Germline loops: CDR1 SNHLY, CDR2 FYNNEI. After removal of 7 bases from V and 0 bases from J, the junction contained 11 bases not matched to a gene. The CDR3 is CASMMDRAILAKNIQYF. The DNA for the CDR3 is TGTGCCAGCATGATGGACAGGGCAATACTAGCCAAAAACATTCAGTACTTC.

This chain links TRBV5-1 with TRBJ1-2; 7 nucleotides match TRBD1. The CDR3 runs to 14 residues. The J segment lost 10 bases and the V segment lost 4 bases, leaving 13 bases of the junction unmatched. CDR1 and CDR2 (germline): SGHRS, YFSETQ. The CDR3 DNA is TGCGCCAGCAGCCCCCGACAGGGCCCGGACTACTACACCTTC. This encodes CASSPRQGPDYYTF.

This chain uses TRBV20-1 with TRBJ2-1; D gene uncertain. CDR1 and CDR2 (germline): DFQATT, SNEGSKA (reference sequence). This CDR3 has 9 residues. V gave up 4 bases and J gave up 12 bases, with 7 bases separating them. The CDR3 DNA reads as TGCAGTGCTACCCTTGGGCAGTTCTTC. Translation gives CSATLGQFF.

V usage is TRBV25-1 and J usage is TRBJ1-1, with unresolved D. The CDR3 has 12 amino acids. The germline V and J ends were trimmed by 0 bases and 7 bases, with 6 bases remaining between them. Germline values: CDR1 MGHDK, CDR2 SYGVNS. The CDR3 protein is CASSEYKGEAFF. In DNA, the CDR3 is TGTGCCAGCAGTGAATATAAGGGTGAAGCTTTCTTT.

The genes are TRBV29-1 and TRBJ2-7; TRBD1 agrees at 9 bases. Germline assignment: CDR1 SQVTM and CDR2 ANQGSEA. With 3 bases clipped from V and 7 bases from J, the junction kept 7 bases outside the gene matches. This CDR3 spans 13 amino acids. The CDR3 spells CSVERTGEGEQYF. Here the CDR3 DNA reads TGCAGCGTTGAGAGGACAGGGGAGGGGGAGCAGTACTTC.

The chain is built from TRBV4-1 and TRBJ2-7; D is possibly TRBD1 (6 bases). Germline V gene lookup returns CDR1 MGHRA and CDR2 YSYEKL. The V and J ends lost 3 bases and 6 bases respectively, with 12 bases between them. The CDR3 is 13 residues long. CDR3 amino acids: CASSHRTEGEQYF. CDR3 sequence (DNA): TGCGCCAGCAGCCATCGGACAGAGGGCGAGCAGTACTTC.

The chain carries TRBV7-2 and TRBJ1-3; unclear D gene. Germline V gene lookup returns CDR1 SGHTA and CDR2 FQGNSA. The CDR3 spans 16 residues. With 0 bases removed from V and 2 bases from J, the gap between germline ends came to 11 bases. CDR3 coding DNA: TGTGCCAGCAGCTTAGCCGTATTAGGCCCTGGAAACACCATATATTTT. As protein: CASSLAVLGPGNTIYF.

The V call is TRBV7-9, the J call TRBJ2-1; no firm D call. CDR3 size: 17 residues. The germline V gene has CDR1 SEHNR and CDR2 FQNEAQ (reference sequence). Trimming removed 0 bases from V and 0 bases from J, with 12 bases in between. The CDR3 region is CASSLAFGRSSYNEQFF. CDR3 nucleotides: TGTGCCAGCAGCTTAGCCTTTGGTCGTAGCTCCTACAATGAGCAGTTCTTC.